This T cell receptor (beta chain) was sequenced for a study of T cell responses to AZD1222 COVID-19 vaccine. Findings and limits, study-wide: Clonal diversity was possibly underestimated, and the donors were mostly white British, with more females. The CD4 TCRs associated with vaccination extended across spike and predominated at 160-218 and 743-854. Of the AZD1222 recipients, only 5 to 7 were seropositive at baseline.

A word on this clone: Antigen: not known.

TCRdb's table, derived via immunoSEQ multiplex PCR, lists solely in-frame clones and lacks some. This table holds approximately 210,000 clones, roughly nine tenths found once. The CDR3 loop spans 14 amino acids. The germline V gene encodes CDR1 KGHSH and CDR2 LQKENI. Trimming removed 0 bases from V and 7 bases from J, with 12 bases in between. This sequence was found in an adult who received the AZD1222 COVID-19 vaccine. The gene calls are TRBV18 and TRBJ1-2, with a tentative D call TRBD1 (5 bases). The source was peripheral blood, collected 28 days after the second AZD1222 dose. The CDR3 DNA is TGTGCCAGCTCACCACCGTCAATCCAGGGTGGCTACACCTTC. Translation: CASSPPSIQGGYTF.